A single sample gave rise to the 26 T cell receptor beta chains below, sequenced in a study of response to subunit inactivated influenza vaccine. TCRdb recomputed calls from the RT-PCR reads with MiXCR, one row per CDR3 protein. The table includes about 570,000 distinct CDR3 sequences, around 11% detected once. These same records also appear under a second study, on T cells expressing NK-cell markers. That paper adds: Production of TCR beta cDNA relied on 5'RACE template switching with UMIs.

Sample: PBMCs from blood, taken on the day of vaccination. The receptors stem from a man aged 50 or older who received an inactivated influenza vaccine.

This clonotype was detected a few times. This chain joins TRBV7-2 and TRBJ1-6, with D unresolved. V lost 0 bases and J 6 bases, leaving 21 bases between the germline ends. The CDR3 runs 19 residues. CDR1 is SGHTA, CDR2 FQGNSA, per germline. The CDR3 protein is CASSLANPGISFRNSPLHF. CDR3 nucleotide sequence: TGTGCCAGCAGCTTAGCGAATCCGGGGATAAGCTTTCGTAATTCACCCCTCCACTTT.

This clonotype was seen a few times. V usage is TRBV29-1 and J usage is TRBJ2-1; D is uncertain. Germline V gives CDR1 SQVTM, CDR2 ANQGSEA. V was shortened by 6 bases and J by 6 bases, with 9 bases between the two germline ends. This CDR3 is built from 11 residues. DNA of the CDR3: TGCAGCGTCAACCAAGCCAATGAGCAGTTCTTC. This encodes CSVNQANEQFF.

The chain employs TRBV5-5 and TRBJ2-5; no firm D call. In germline, CDR1 is SGHKS, CDR2 YYEKEE (reference sequence). This CDR3 is 15 amino acids long. Trimming removed 1 base at V and 2 bases at J, with 12 bases between. The chain's CDR3 is CASSLSSGQQETQYF. The CDR3 nucleotides read TGTGCCAGCAGCTTGAGTTCGGGCCAGCAAGAGACCCAGTACTTC.

V is TRBV7-8 and J is TRBJ2-7; 7 bases are shared with TRBD2. Trimming at V came to 0 bases and at J to 0 bases, leaving 5 bases not matched to a gene. The germline V gene encodes CDR1 SGHVS and CDR2 FQNEAQ. The length of the CDR3 is 16 residues. CDR3 loop: CASSLASGASSYEQYF. In DNA form, the CDR3 reads TGTGCCAGCAGCTTAGCGAGCGGGGCAAGCTCCTACGAGCAGTACTTC.

The table lists this clonotype with a few counts. The chain recombines TRBV5-1 with TRBJ1-1, with D maybe TRBD1 (5 bases). Germline V lookup: CDR1 SGHRS, CDR2 YFSETQ. V lost 3 bases, J lost 6 bases, and 9 bases lay in between. This CDR3 region has 12 residues. The CDR3 sequence: CASSSQGSEAFF. CDR3 nucleotide sequence: TGCGCCAGCAGCTCGCAGGGCTCTGAAGCTTTCTTT.

A few counts support this clonotype. The chain recombines TRBV12-3 or TRBV12-4 with TRBJ2-1; TRBD1 agrees at 9 bases. V trimming: 5 bases; J trimming: 15 bases; junction bases outside the gene matches: 14. The CDR3 is 14 residues long. In nucleotides, the CDR3 is TGTGCCAGCAGTCGGGACAGGGCCCCTTTAGTGGCGTTCTTC. Translation: CASSRDRAPLVAFF.

The chain uses TRBV6-2 or TRBV6-3 and TRBJ1-1; the D is unclear. Between the trimmed V and J ends, which lost 6 bases and 5 bases, there was a span of 13 bases. CDR1 and CDR2 (germline): MNHEY, SVGEGT. The CDR3 consists of 13 residues. DNA of the CDR3: TGTGCCAGCAGGAGCCCTGCCGAGACTGAAGCTTTCTTT. This encodes CASRSPAETEAFF.

This clonotype occurred a few times. The rearrangement joins TRBV7-9 to TRBJ2-2, with 8 bases that match TRBD2. This CDR3 is built from 16 residues. CDR1 and CDR2 from the germline V gene are SEHNR and FQNEAQ (reference sequence). The J segment lost 3 bases and the V segment lost 3 bases, leaving 6 bases of the junction unmatched. CDR3 protein: CASSFPGGHDTGELFF. For the CDR3, the DNA is TGTGCCAGCAGCTTTCCGGGGGGGCACGACACCGGGGAGCTGTTTTTT.

The chain links TRBV5-1 to TRBJ2-5; 9 bases agree with TRBD2. The CDR3 runs to 16 residues. Trimming took 2 bases from V and 3 from J; bases not matched to a gene: 8. CDR1 and CDR2 (germline): SGHRS, YFSETQ. For the CDR3, the DNA is TGCGCCAGCAGCTTAGGTTCTAGCGGGGCCGAAGAGACCCAGTACTTC. Protein product: CASSLGSSGAEETQYF. Drawing the rest from reference TRBV5-1 and TRBJ2-5, the complete variable domain is KAGVTQTPRYLIKTRGQQVTLSCSPISGHRSVSWYQQTPGQGLQFLFEYFSETQRNKGNFPGRFSGRQFSNSRSEMNVSTLELGDSALYLCASSLGSSGAEETQYFGPGTRLLVL.

This sequence joins TRBV12-3 or TRBV12-4 and TRBJ2-4; weak D call: TRBD1 (6 bases). The CDR3 runs 14 residues. V was pared by 5 bases and J by 6 bases, with 14 bases between. CDR3 nucleotides: TGTGCCAGCAGTCCGCGGACAGAGCGAAACATTCAGTACTTC. This sequence encodes CASSPRTERNIQYF.

The gene calls are TRBV6-2 or TRBV6-3 and TRBJ2-1; D ambiguous. Germline CDR1 MNHEY, CDR2 SVGEGT. The V end was cut by 1 base, the J end by 0 bases, with 10 bases between. The CDR3 length is 16 residues. CDR3 nucleotide sequence: TGTGCCAGCAGTTACTTGGCGATGAGCTCCTACAATGAGCAGTTCTTC. Translation gives CASSYLAMSSYNEQFF.

There are a few counts of this clonotype. V and J are TRBV7-9 and TRBJ2-2; either TRBD1 or TRBD2 may fit D (5 bases each). The CDR3 is 16 amino acids. V shed 4 bases and J shed 5 bases, with 17 bases lying between them. Germline V CDR1 and CDR2: SEHNR, FQNEAQ (reference sequence). The CDR3 here is CASSSPGTGRTGELFF. In nucleotides, the CDR3 is TGTGCCAGCAGCTCGCCCGGGACGGGACGGACCGGGGAGCTGTTTTTT.

This clonotype appeared many times. The J gene is TRBJ2-2, the V gene TRBV4-3; perhaps TRBD2 as D (6 bases). V was trimmed by 0 bases and J by 2 bases, leaving 13 bases between them. From germline, CDR1 is LGHNA and CDR2 YSLEER. The CDR3 has 17 amino acids. The chain's CDR3 is CASSQDRSGLNTGELFF. CDR3 sequence (DNA): TGCGCCAGCAGCCAAGATCGTAGCGGTCTTAACACCGGGGAGCTGTTTTTT.

The chain carries TRBV19 and TRBJ2-7; TRBD2 is a possible D gene (6 bases). The CDR3 totals 15 residues. Germline CDR1 LNHDA, CDR2 SQIVND (reference sequence). The V end lost 4 bases, the J end lost 3 bases, and 16 bases lay between the germline ends. CDR3 nucleotide sequence: TGTGCCAGTAGTAGGAGGGTCGGGGAAGTCTACGAGCAGTACTTC. Translation: CASSRRVGEVYEQYF.

This clonotype has just a few counts. The chain is built from TRBV29-1 and TRBJ1-1; D not certain. The CDR3 sequence is 12 residues long. CDR1 SQVTM and CDR2 ANQGSEA come from the germline V gene. V lost 6 bases, J lost 0 bases, and 8 bases lay in between. Here the CDR3 DNA reads TGCAGCGTCAGGATCATGAACACTGAAGCTTTCTTT. Its translation is CSVRIMNTEAFF.

About this clonotype: The junction differs from germline at one of its ends, possibly a read error. The chain links TRBV28 to TRBJ2-5; D remains ambiguous. The CDR3 has 13 residues. Germline V gives CDR1 MDHEN, CDR2 SYDVKM. In DNA form, the CDR3 reads TGCAGCGTGGGGTTAGGGAACGGGGAGACCCAGTACTTC. As protein: CSVGLGNGETQYF.

This clonotype was recorded at least ten times. The chain employs TRBV5-1 and TRBJ2-1, with 8 bases matching TRBD2. The germline gives CDR1 SGHRS, CDR2 YFSETQ. The CDR3 contains 14 residues. The ends lost 3 bases at V and 6 bases at J; junction bases unmatched: 5. The CDR3 bases are TGCGCCAGCAGCTCGACCGGACTAGCCAATGAGCAGTTCTTC. Amino acid sequence: CASSSTGLANEQFF. The full variable domain, its missing parts supplied by reference TRBV5-1 and TRBJ2-1, is KAGVTQTPRYLIKTRGQQVTLSCSPISGHRSVSWYQQTPGQGLQFLFEYFSETQRNKGNFPGRFSGRQFSNSRSEMNVSTLELGDSALYLCASSSTGLANEQFFGPGTRLTVL.

The rearrangement joins TRBV28 to TRBJ2-1; 10 positions match TRBD1. CDR3 size: 16 residues. V gave up 6 bases and J gave up 7 bases; unmatched junction bases: 12. The germline V gene has CDR1 MDHEN and CDR2 SYDVKM. The CDR3 coding sequence is TGTGCCAGCAGACCTCTTCCGGGACAGGGGATGAATGAGCAGTTCTTC. Its translation: CASRPLPGQGMNEQFF.

There are many counts of this clonotype. The V gene is TRBV10-3, the J gene TRBJ1-1, with 7 bases lining up with TRBD1. Germline CDR1 is ENHRY and CDR2 is SYGVKD. This CDR3 region has 15 residues. V was clipped by 3 bases and J by 0 bases; unmatched bases: 4. The CDR3 DNA reads as TGTGCCATCAGTGAATCGGGACAGATGAACACTGAAGCTTTCTTT. Its translation: CAISESGQMNTEAFF.

The genes are TRBV14 and TRBJ2-3; weak D call: TRBD1 (5 bases). Trimming removed 9 bases at V and 3 bases at J, with 13 bases between. Germline assignment: CDR1 SGHDN and CDR2 FVKESK. The length of the CDR3 is 13 residues. DNA for the CDR3: TGTGCCAGTCATCAGGGCTCAACAGATACGCAGTATTTT. Translating gives CASHQGSTDTQYF.

This clonotype has at least ten counts. CDR3 amino acids: CASSLRLAAQYF. CDR3 DNA sequence: TGTGCCAGCAGTTTACGGCTAGCAGCGCAGTATTTT. This chain connects TRBV12-3 or TRBV12-4 to TRBJ2-3; tentative D call: TRBD2 (5 bases). The CDR3 totals 12 residues. Trimming cost V 2 bases and J 10 bases, with 10 bases left between them.

This clonotype occurred a few times. The V gene is TRBV6-5, the J gene TRBJ1-5; D uncertain. The CDR3 is made up of 14 amino acids. V was pared by 4 bases and J by 0 bases, with 7 bases between. In germline, CDR1 is MNHEY, CDR2 SVGAGI. The CDR3 bases are TGTGCCAGCAGTTCCAGGAGTAGCAATCAGCCCCAGCATTTT. Encoded protein: CASSSRSSNQPQHF.

This clonotype was counted a few times. The chain carries TRBV3-1 and TRBJ1-2; the D gene is possibly TRBD1 (5 bases). This CDR3 contains 11 residues. The germline CDR1 and CDR2 sequences are LGHDT and YNNKEL (reference sequence). Trimming removed 0 bases from V and 13 bases from J, with 9 bases in between. CDR3 DNA: TGTGCCAGCAGCCAAGAGGGGGGAATCACCTTC. Translating gives CASSQEGGITF.

The chain uses TRBV9 and TRBJ2-7; 8 positions match TRBD1. CDR1 and CDR2 from the germline V gene are SGDLS and YYNGEE. J lost 4 bases, V lost 3 bases, and 9 bases had no gene match. This CDR3 is 15 amino acids long. The chain's CDR3 is CASSADRGLKYEQYF. Written as DNA, the CDR3 is TGTGCCAGCAGCGCCGACAGGGGCTTGAAGTACGAGCAGTACTTC.

This clonotype was detected many times. This chain connects TRBV4-3 to TRBJ2-3; 9 bases map to TRBD1. The CDR3 loop spans 18 amino acids. V shed 1 base and J 3 bases; nucleotides not matched to a gene: 11. CDR1 is LGHNA, CDR2 YSLEER, per germline. The CDR3 reads CASSQGSGQGFMTDTQYF. Here the CDR3 DNA reads TGCGCCAGCAGCCAAGGTTCGGGACAGGGCTTCATGACAGATACGCAGTATTTT.

This chain connects TRBV20-1 to TRBJ2-5; D might be TRBD1 (6 bases). Per the germline V gene, CDR1 is DFQATT and CDR2 is SNEGSKA (reference sequence). V lost 5 bases to trimming and J lost 1 base, with 8 bases between them. The CDR3 totals 12 residues. DNA of the CDR3: TGCAGTGCTGGACAGTTCCAAGAGACCCAGTACTTC. Translation gives CSAGQFQETQYF.